The 23 T cell receptor beta chains listed next were all sequenced from one sample in a study of OX40 agonist ivuxolimab in advanced cancers. Using immunoSEQ multiplex PCR, the repertoire was profiled, and TCRdb retains in-frame clones only, with some absent. The table has 100,000 or so clones, approximately 91% seen once; the top ten hold 0.8% to 0.9%. The specimen was CD4+ or CD8+ T cells sorted from blood, collected in a trial of the OX40 agonist ivuxolimab. The receptor source for this set is an adult with an advanced solid tumor such as melanoma, head and neck, liver or kidney cancer.

The chain uses TRBV6-5 and TRBJ2-3, with 8 positions matching TRBD2. Unmatched junction bases numbered 11, after V lost 1 base and J lost 8 bases. The CDR3 extends over 16 amino acids. CDR1 and CDR2 (germline): MNHEY, SVGAGI. CDR3 nucleotides: TGTGCCAGCAGTTACTTCTCAGCGGGAGAAGCGGTTACGCAGTATTTT. It is translated as CASSYFSAGEAVTQYF.

The chain uses TRBV2 and TRBJ2-3; 11 bases match TRBD2. There are 15 residues in the CDR3. Per the germline V gene, CDR1 is SNHLY and CDR2 is FYNNEI. V trimming: 10 bases; J trimming: 2 bases; junction bases outside the gene matches: 8. CDR3 DNA sequence: TGTGCCACCCGGGTGGGACTAGCGGACACAGATACGCAGTATTTT. The encoded protein is CATRVGLADTDTQYF.

The chain joins TRBV6-6 to TRBJ1-2, with 12 nucleotides matching TRBD1. Germline values: CDR1 MNHNY, CDR2 SVGAGI (reference sequence). V lost 6 bases and J lost 4; bases outside the gene matches: 0. The CDR3 covers 13 residues. The CDR3 is CASRGQGAYGYTF. CDR3 bases: TGTGCCAGCAGGGGACAGGGGGCCTATGGCTACACCTTC.

J is TRBJ2-1 and V is TRBV4-1; 11 nucleotides line up with TRBD1. Unmatched junction bases numbered 8, after V lost 3 bases and J lost 7 bases. Germline V gene data show CDR1 as MGHRA and CDR2 as YSYEKL. This CDR3 has 16 residues. In DNA form, the CDR3 reads TGCGCCAGCAGCCAGTCGGACAGGGGGCGCAGGAATGAGCAGTTCTTC. It specifies CASSQSDRGRRNEQFF.

This clone has just a few counts. The chain links TRBV6-1 to TRBJ1-5; D unclear. Germline-derived CDR1 and CDR2 are MNHNS and SASEGT. The CDR3 extends over 13 amino acids. V gave up 4 bases and J gave up 7 bases, with 11 bases separating them. The CDR3 bases are TGTGCCAGCAGTGCCGGTCTTGGACAGCCCCAGCATTTT. It codes for CASSAGLGQPQHF.

V usage is TRBV9 and J usage is TRBJ1-4; TRBD1 agrees at 8 bases. Germline V CDR1 and CDR2: SGDLS, YYNGEE. With V trimmed by 0 bases and J by 14 bases, 9 bases remained unmatched. The CDR3 consists of 14 residues. The CDR3 DNA reads as TGTGCCAGCAGCGTAGAAGACAGGGGTGTGCGGCTGTTTTTT. Its protein product is CASSVEDRGVRLFF.

Of note for this clone: Compared with germline, one end of the junction differs, possibly owing to a read error. The chain combines TRBV10-3 with TRBJ2-5; the match to TRBD2 covers 8 bases. Germline lookup yields CDR1 ENHRY and CDR2 SYGVKD. The CDR3 length is 15 residues. The CDR3 region is CAISDRPGLEGRFDF. The CDR3 nucleotides are TGTGCCATCAGTGACCGGCCGGGACTAGAGGGCCGATTCGACTTC.

This chain connects TRBV7-2 to TRBJ1-1, with a weak D call TRBD1 (5 bases). CDR1 and CDR2 (germline): SGHTA, FQGNSA. V lost 4 bases and J 6 bases, leaving 15 bases between the germline ends. This CDR3 spans 14 amino acids. CDR3 residues: CASSSPRGGAEAFF. In DNA form, the CDR3 reads TGTGCCAGCAGCTCCCCCCGCGGGGGGGCTGAAGCTTTCTTT.

The chain joins TRBV21-1 to TRBJ2-5; the tabulated D call, TRBD1, remains unverified against the DNA. TRBV21-1 is labeled a pseudogene. The CDR3 loop spans 16 amino acids. The CDR3 region has the DNA TGTGCCAGCAGCAGGGGGAAGGGACAGGGGGCGAAGACCCAGTACTTC. This sequence encodes CASSRGKGQGAKTQYF.

The chain has TRBV27 and TRBJ1-1; a possible D gene is TRBD1 (5 bases). Per germline, CDR1 MNHEY and CDR2 SMNVEV (reference sequence). V lost 2 bases to trimming and J lost 4 bases, with 14 bases between them. CDR3 length equals 15 residues. This CDR3 is CASSLIGDRGTEAFF. CDR3 bases: TGTGCCAGCAGTTTAATAGGGGATCGGGGCACTGAAGCTTTCTTT.

The CDR3 loop reads CASSQDGALGNSPLHF. The DNA of the CDR3 is TGCGCCAGCAGCCAGGACGGAGCCTTAGGGAACTCACCCCTCCACTTT. The chain combines TRBV5-1 with TRBJ1-6; D ambiguous. This CDR3 spans 16 amino acids. V lost 4 bases and J 10 bases, leaving 21 bases between the germline ends. The germline V gene has CDR1 SGHRS and CDR2 YFSETQ.

This chain joins TRBV9 and TRBJ1-2, with D uncertain. V lost 4 bases and J lost 3, with 13 bases in between. Germline-derived CDR1 and CDR2 are SGDLS and YYNGEE. The CDR3 is 14 residues long. Here the CDR3 reads CASSPSPDYYGYTF. CDR3 DNA: TGTGCCAGCAGCCCCTCCCCTGACTACTATGGCTACACCTTC.

This clone occurred once. V is TRBV7-9 and J is TRBJ1-1; 9 nucleotides align to TRBD1. Looked up from germline, CDR1 is SEHNR and CDR2 is FQNEAQ (reference sequence). V lost 4 bases and J lost 8; bases outside the gene matches: 8. This CDR3 has 14 amino acids. The CDR3 spells CASSSPRQGEEAFF. CDR3 nucleotide sequence: TGTGCCAGCAGCTCCCCTCGACAGGGGGAAGAAGCTTTCTTT. Looking up the rest from reference TRBV7-9 and TRBJ1-1 gives the full variable domain: DTGVSQNPRHKITKRGQNVTFRCDPISEHNRLYWYRQTLGQGPEFLTYFQNEAQLEKSRLLSDRFSAERPKGSFSTLEIQRTEQGDSAMYLCASSSPRQGEEAFFGQGTRLTVV.

CDR3 loop: CAIRYQTNYGYTF. The CDR3 DNA is TGTGCCATCAGGTACCAAACTAACTATGGCTACACCTTC. V gene TRBV10-3 combines with J gene TRBJ1-2; D gene ambiguous. CDR1 and CDR2 from the germline V gene are ENHRY and SYGVKD. This CDR3 is 13 amino acids long. V lost 6 bases to trimming and J lost 0 bases, with 8 bases between them.

This clone showed up just once. This chain connects TRBV7-9 to TRBJ1-2, with D uncertain. The CDR3 spans 13 residues. The V gene lost 5 bases and the J gene lost 2 bases, with 9 bases spanning the gap. CDR1 and CDR2 (germline): SEHNR, FQNEAQ (reference sequence). The CDR3 coding sequence is TGTGCCAGCAGCACTGGACGGAACTATGGCTACACCTTC. It encodes CASSTGRNYGYTF. Combining the CDR3 with reference TRBV7-9 and TRBJ1-2 gives the whole variable domain DTGVSQNPRHKITKRGQNVTFRCDPISEHNRLYWYRQTLGQGPEFLTYFQNEAQLEKSRLLSDRFSAERPKGSFSTLEIQRTEQGDSAMYLCASSTGRNYGYTFGSGTRLTVV.

J is TRBJ1-5 and V is TRBV19; tentatively, D is TRBD1 (6 bases). The V gene's germline CDR1 is LNHDA and CDR2 SQIVND (reference sequence). Trimming took off 1 base at V and 4 bases at J, with 11 bases between the two ends. The CDR3 extends over 15 amino acids. CDR3 in DNA: TGTGCCAGTAGTATAGGACAGGCGAGGAATCAGCCCCAGCATTTT. Its protein is CASSIGQARNQPQHF. Full variable domain (outside the CDR3, taken from reference TRBV19 and TRBJ1-5): DGGITQSPKYLFRKEGQNVTLSCEQNLNHDAMYWYRQDPGQGLRLIYYSQIVNDFQKGDIAEGYSVSREKKESFPLTVTSAQKNPTAFYLCASSIGQARNQPQHFGDGTRLSIL.

The V gene is TRBV2, the J gene TRBJ1-1; TRBD1 aligns across 7 bases. The germline V gene has CDR1 SNHLY and CDR2 FYNNEI. The CDR3 loop spans 12 amino acids. The ends lost 9 bases at V and 9 bases at J; junction bases unmatched: 10. CDR3 bases: TGTGCCAGTTCGGGACAGCTAATTAAAGCTTTCTTT. Protein: CASSGQLIKAFF.

The chain employs TRBV5-4 and TRBJ2-3; 13 bases map to TRBD2. This CDR3 spans 17 amino acids. Looked up from germline, CDR1 is SGHNT and CDR2 is YYREEE (reference sequence). After removal of 1 base from V and 0 bases from J, the junction contained 2 bases not matched to a gene. CDR3 protein: CASSLRLAGGSTDTQYF. The CDR3 coding sequence is TGTGCCAGCAGCTTGCGACTAGCGGGAGGAAGCACAGATACGCAGTATTTT.

This clone occurred a few times. J is TRBJ1-1 and V is TRBV19; D gene ambiguous. Germline values: CDR1 LNHDA, CDR2 SQIVND (reference sequence). V was clipped by 4 bases and J by 0 bases, with 24 bases between them. CDR3 length equals 19 residues. CDR3 nucleotide sequence: TGTGCCAGTAGTACCGGGCCCCGCTTGATACTCTTTATGAACACTGAAGCTTTCTTT. It translates to CASSTGPRLILFMNTEAFF.

The V call is TRBV5-1, the J call TRBJ1-1; D is possibly TRBD1 (6 bases). The CDR3 runs 14 residues. Looked up from germline, CDR1 is SGHRS and CDR2 is YFSETQ. Trimming shortened V by 4 bases and J by 7 bases, and 17 bases separated the two germline ends. The CDR3 DNA reads TGCGCCAGCAGCGAACAGGGTACCGATCATGAAGCTTTCTTT. Its protein product is CASSEQGTDHEAFF.

The rearrangement joins TRBV19 to TRBJ1-5; D gene ambiguous. CDR3 size: 14 residues. Germline V CDR1 and CDR2: LNHDA, SQIVND (reference sequence). V was cut by 6 bases and J by 0 bases, with 9 bases left in between. CDR3 region: CASSQQFSNQPQHF. As DNA, the CDR3 is TGTGCCAGTAGCCAACAATTTAGCAATCAGCCCCAGCATTTT.

The CDR3 reads CAISENRDSYEQYV. The CDR3 nucleotides read TGTGCCATCAGTGAAAACCGGGACAGTTACGAGCAGTACGTC. The rearrangement links TRBV10-3 to TRBJ2-7, with 7 positions matching TRBD1. V lost 3 bases and J lost 4; bases outside the gene matches: 6. This CDR3 region has 14 residues. The germline V gene has CDR1 ENHRY and CDR2 SYGVKD.

This rearrangement joins TRBV30 to TRBJ1-5, with D maybe TRBD1 (5 bases). This CDR3 spans 15 amino acids. Germline V CDR1 and CDR2: GTSNPN, SVGIG (reference sequence). V was clipped by 4 bases and J by 3 bases, with 16 bases between them. CDR3 coding DNA: TGTGCCTGGATTCCGAACAGGCGAAACAATCAGCCCCAGCATTTT. It encodes CAWIPNRRNNQPQHF.